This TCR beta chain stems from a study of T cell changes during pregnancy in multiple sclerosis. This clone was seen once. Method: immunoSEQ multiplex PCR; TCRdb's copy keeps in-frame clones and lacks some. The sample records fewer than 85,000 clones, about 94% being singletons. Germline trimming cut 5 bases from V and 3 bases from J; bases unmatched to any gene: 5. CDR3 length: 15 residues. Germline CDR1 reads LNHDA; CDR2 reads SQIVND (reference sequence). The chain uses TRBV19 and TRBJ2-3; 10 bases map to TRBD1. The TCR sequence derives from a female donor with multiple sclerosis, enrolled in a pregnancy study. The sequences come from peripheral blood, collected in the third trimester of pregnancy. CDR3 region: CASSLGQGLTDTQYF. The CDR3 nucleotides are TGTGCCAGTAGTTTGGGACAGGGGCTTACAGATACGCAGTATTTT.